This T cell receptor (beta chain) was identified in a study of cytomegalovirus exposure and HLA in healthy donors. Study-wide points: Later analysis suggested most CMV-associated TCR beta chains were HLA-restricted. The number of N-insertions in an Asian-associated ancestry cluster was reportedly below the 666-donor mean in a later analysis. The study dropped some indistinguishable V segments, TRBV6-2 and TRBV6-3 among them.

Concerning this clone: Its target is not known.

Germline CDR1 reads MDHEN; CDR2 reads SYDVKM. CDR3 length: 15 residues. The PCR contained 60 Vbeta and 13 Jbeta primers. TCRdb keeps only in-frame clones here, not all; method: immunoSEQ multiplex PCR. The top ten clones hold 1.5% to 2% of a sample with under 150,000 clones, about 82% of them seen once. Sequencing used PBMCs. This sequence was found in a female donor in good health and CMV-seropositive. The rearrangement links TRBV28 to TRBJ2-5; 9 nucleotides line up with TRBD1. The J call is uncertain, as TRBJ2-7 better fits the DNA end. The CDR3 DNA follows: TGTGCCAGCAGCGTCACCGGGACAGGGCGAGACGAGCAGTACTTC. Protein sequence: CASSVTGTGRDEQYF.